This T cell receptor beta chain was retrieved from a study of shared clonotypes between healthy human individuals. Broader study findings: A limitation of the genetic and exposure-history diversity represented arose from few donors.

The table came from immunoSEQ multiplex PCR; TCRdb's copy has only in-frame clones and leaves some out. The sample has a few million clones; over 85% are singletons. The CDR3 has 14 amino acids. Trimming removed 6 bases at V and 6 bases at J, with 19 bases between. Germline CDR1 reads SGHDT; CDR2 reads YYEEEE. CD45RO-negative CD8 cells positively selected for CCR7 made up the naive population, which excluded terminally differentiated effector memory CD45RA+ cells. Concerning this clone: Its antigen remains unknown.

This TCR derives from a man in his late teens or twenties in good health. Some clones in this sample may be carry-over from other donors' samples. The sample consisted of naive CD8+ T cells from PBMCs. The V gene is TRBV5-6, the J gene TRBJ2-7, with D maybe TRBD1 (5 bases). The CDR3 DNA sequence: TGTGCCAGCAACCCTAAGACAGACCCCTTCGAGCAGTACTTC. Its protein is CASNPKTDPFEQYF.